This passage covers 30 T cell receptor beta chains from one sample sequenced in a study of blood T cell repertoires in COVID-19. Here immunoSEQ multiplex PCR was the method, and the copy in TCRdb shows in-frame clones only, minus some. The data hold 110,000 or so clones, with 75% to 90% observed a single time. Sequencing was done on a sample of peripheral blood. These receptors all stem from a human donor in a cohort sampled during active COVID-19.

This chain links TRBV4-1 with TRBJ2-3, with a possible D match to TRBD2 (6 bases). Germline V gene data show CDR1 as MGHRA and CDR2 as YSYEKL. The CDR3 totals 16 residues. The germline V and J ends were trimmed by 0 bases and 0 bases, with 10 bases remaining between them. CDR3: CASSQDRRGSTDTQYF. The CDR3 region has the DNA TGCGCCAGCAGCCAAGACAGGCGGGGTAGCACAGATACGCAGTATTTT.

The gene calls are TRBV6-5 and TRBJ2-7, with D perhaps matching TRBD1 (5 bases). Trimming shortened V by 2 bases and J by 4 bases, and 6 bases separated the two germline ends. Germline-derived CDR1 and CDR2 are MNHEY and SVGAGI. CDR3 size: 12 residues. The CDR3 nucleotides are TGTGCCAGCAGTTACGACAGTTACGAGCAGTACTTC. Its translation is CASSYDSYEQYF.

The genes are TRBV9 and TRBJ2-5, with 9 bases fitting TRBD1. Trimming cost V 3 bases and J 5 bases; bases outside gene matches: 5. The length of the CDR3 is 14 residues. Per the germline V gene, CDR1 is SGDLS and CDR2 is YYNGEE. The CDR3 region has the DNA TGTGCCAGCAGCGAAACAGGGGGCTGGGAGACCCAGTACTTC. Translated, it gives CASSETGGWETQYF.

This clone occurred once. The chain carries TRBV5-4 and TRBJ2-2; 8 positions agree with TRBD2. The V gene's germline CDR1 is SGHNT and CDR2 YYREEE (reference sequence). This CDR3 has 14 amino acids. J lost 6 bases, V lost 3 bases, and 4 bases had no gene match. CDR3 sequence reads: CASSYGGDAGELFF. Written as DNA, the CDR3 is TGTGCCAGCAGCTACGGGGGGGATGCCGGGGAGCTGTTTTTT.

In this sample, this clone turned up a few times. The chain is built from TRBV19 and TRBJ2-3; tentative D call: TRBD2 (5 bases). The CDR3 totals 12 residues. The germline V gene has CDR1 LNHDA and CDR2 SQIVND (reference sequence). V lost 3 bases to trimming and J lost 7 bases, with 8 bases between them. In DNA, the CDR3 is TGTGCCAGTAGTATCGGGATTCATACGCAGTATTTT. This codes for CASSIGIHTQYF. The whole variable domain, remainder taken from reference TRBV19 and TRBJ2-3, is DGGITQSPKYLFRKEGQNVTLSCEQNLNHDAMYWYRQDPGQGLRLIYYSQIVNDFQKGDIAEGYSVSREKKESFPLTVTSAQKNPTAFYLCASSIGIHTQYFGPGTRLTVL.

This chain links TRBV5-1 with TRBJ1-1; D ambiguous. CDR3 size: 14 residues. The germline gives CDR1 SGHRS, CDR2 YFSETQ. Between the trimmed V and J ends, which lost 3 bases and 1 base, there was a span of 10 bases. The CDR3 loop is CASSSGISNTEAFF. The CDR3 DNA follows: TGCGCCAGCAGCTCGGGGATTTCGAACACTGAAGCTTTCTTT.

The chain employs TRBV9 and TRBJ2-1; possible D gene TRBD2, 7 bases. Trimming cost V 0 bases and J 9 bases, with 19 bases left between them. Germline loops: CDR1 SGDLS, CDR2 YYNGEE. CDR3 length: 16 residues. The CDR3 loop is CASSVGAGAYFSEQFF. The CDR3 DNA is TGTGCCAGCAGCGTAGGGGCGGGGGCTTACTTTAGTGAGCAGTTCTTC.

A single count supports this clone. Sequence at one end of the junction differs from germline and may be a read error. CDR3 bases: TGTGCCAGCAGCTTAAAAGGGGCAAGGAGTTTT. Its protein product is CASSLKGARSF. The J gene is TRBJ1-4, the V gene TRBV5-6; a possible D gene is TRBD1 (5 bases). CDR1 and CDR2 (germline): SGHDT, YYEEEE. The CDR3 has 11 residues.

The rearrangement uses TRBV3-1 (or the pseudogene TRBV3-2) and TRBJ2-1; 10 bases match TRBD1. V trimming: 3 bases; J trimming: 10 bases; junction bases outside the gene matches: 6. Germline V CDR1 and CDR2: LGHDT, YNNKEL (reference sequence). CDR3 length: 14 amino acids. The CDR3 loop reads CASSHCPGQGEQFF. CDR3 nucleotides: TGTGCCAGCAGCCATTGCCCGGGACAGGGGGAGCAGTTCTTC.

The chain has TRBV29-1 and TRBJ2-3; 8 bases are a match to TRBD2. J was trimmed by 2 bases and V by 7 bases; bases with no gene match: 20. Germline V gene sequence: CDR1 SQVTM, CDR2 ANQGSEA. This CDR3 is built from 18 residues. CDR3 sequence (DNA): TGCAGCGCAGAAAGTCCAGCGGGGGACTTGAGAGTCACAGATACGCAGTATTTT. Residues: CSAESPAGDLRVTDTQYF.

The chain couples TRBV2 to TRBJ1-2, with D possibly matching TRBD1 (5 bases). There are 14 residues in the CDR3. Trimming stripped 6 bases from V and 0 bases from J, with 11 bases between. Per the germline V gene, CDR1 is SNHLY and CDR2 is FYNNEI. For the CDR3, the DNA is TGTGCCAGCAGAGAGAGGACAACTAACTATGGCTACACCTTC. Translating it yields CASRERTTNYGYTF.

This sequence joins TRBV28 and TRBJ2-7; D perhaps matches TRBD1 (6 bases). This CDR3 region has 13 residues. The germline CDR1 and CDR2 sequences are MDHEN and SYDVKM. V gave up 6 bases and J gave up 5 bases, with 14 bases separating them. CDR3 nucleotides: TGTGCCAGCAGCGGGCCCAGGGGTCACGAGCAGTACTTC. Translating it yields CASSGPRGHEQYF.

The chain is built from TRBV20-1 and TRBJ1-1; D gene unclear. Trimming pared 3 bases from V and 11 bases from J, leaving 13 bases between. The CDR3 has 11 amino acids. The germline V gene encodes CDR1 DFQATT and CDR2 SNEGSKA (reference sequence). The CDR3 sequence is CSARIPGQAFF. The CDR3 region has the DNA TGCAGTGCTAGGATACCGGGTCAGGCTTTCTTT.

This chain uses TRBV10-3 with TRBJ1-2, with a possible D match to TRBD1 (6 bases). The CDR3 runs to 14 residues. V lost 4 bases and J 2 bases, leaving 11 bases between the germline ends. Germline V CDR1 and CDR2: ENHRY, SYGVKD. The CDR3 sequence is CAISAAGENYGYTF. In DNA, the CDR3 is TGTGCCATCAGTGCAGCAGGGGAAAACTATGGCTACACCTTC.

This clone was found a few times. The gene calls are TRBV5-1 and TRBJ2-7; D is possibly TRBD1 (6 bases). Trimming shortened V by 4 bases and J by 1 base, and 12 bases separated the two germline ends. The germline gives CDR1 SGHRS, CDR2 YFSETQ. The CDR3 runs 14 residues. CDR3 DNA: TGCGCCAGCAGCCGGGACATTAGTTCCTACGAGCAGTACTTC. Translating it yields CASSRDISSYEQYF.

As DNA, the CDR3 is TGTGCCACAGGACGACAGGGGGGAACTGAAGCTTTCTTT. This translates into CATGRQGGTEAFF. This chain uses TRBV6-5 with TRBJ1-1, with TRBD1 identical over 9 bases. Losses at the gene ends were 10 bases for V and 5 bases for J; bases not matched to a gene: 8. This CDR3 region has 13 residues. Germline V gene data show CDR1 as MNHEY and CDR2 as SVGAGI.

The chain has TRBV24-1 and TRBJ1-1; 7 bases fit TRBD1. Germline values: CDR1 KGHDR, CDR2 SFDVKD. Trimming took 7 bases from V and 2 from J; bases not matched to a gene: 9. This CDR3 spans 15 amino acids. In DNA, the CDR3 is TGTGCCACCAGGTCCAGACAGGGACCTAACACTGAAGCTTTCTTT. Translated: CATRSRQGPNTEAFF.

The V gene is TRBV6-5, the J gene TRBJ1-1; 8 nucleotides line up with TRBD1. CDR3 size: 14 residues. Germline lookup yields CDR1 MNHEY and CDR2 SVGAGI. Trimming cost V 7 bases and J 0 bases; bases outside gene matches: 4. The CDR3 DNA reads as TGTGCCAGCAATGCAGGGGGCCTGAACACTGAAGCTTTCTTT. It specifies CASNAGGLNTEAFF.

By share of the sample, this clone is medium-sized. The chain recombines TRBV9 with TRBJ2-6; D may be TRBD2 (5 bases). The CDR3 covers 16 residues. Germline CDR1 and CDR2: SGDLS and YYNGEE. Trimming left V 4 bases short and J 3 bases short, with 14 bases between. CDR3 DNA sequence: TGTGCCAGCAGCCTCGGGGTAGGCTATGGGGCCAACGTCCTGACTTTC. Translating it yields CASSLGVGYGANVLTF. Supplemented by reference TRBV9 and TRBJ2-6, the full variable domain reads DSGVTQTPKHLITATGQRVTLRCSPRSGDLSVYWYQQSLDQGLQFLIQYYNGEERAKGNILERFSAQQFPDLHSELNLSSLELGDSALYFCASSLGVGYGANVLTFGAGSRLTVL.

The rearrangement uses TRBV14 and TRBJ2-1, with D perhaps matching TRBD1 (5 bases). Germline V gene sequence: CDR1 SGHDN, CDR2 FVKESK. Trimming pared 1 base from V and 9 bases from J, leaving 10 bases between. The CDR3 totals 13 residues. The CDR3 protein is CASSQVRGSEQFF. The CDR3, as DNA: TGTGCCAGCAGCCAAGTAAGGGGCAGTGAGCAGTTCTTC.

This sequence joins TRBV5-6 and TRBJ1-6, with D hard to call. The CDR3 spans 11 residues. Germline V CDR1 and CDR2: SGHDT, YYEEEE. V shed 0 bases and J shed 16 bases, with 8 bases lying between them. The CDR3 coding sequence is TGTGCCAGCAGCTTGGGTGGCCAACTCCACTTT. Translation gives CASSLGGQLHF.

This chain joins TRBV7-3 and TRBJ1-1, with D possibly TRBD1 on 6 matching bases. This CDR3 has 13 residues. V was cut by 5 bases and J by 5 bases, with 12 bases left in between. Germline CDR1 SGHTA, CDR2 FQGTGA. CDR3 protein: CASSLHRETEAFF. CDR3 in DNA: TGTGCCAGCAGCCTACACAGGGAAACTGAAGCTTTCTTT.

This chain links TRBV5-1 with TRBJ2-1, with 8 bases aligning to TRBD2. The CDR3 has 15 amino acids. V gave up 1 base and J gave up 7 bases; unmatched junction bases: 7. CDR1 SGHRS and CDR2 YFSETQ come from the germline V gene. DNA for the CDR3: TGCGCCAGCAGCTTGAGACTTGGGACTAGGAATGAGCAGTTCTTC. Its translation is CASSLRLGTRNEQFF. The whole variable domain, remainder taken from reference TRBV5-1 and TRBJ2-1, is KAGVTQTPRYLIKTRGQQVTLSCSPISGHRSVSWYQQTPGQGLQFLFEYFSETQRNKGNFPGRFSGRQFSNSRSEMNVSTLELGDSALYLCASSLRLGTRNEQFFGPGTRLTVL.

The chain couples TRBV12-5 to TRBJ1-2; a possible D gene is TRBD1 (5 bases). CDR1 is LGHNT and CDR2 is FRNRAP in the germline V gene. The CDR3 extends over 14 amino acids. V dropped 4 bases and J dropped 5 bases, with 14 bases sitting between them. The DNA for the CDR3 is TGTGCTAGTGGTTCTCCGGCAGGGAATTATGGCTACACCTTC. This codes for CASGSPAGNYGYTF.

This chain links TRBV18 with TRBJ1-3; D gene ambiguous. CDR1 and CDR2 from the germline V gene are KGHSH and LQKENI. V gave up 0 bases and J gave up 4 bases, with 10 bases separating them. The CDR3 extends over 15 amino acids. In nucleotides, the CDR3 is TGTGCCAGCTCACCACCGCGGGGTTCGGGAAACACCATATATTTT. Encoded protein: CASSPPRGSGNTIYF.

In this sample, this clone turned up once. Written as DNA, the CDR3 is TGTGCCAGTTGGACAGGGACTTGGCCCCAGCATTTT. Amino acids: CASWTGTWPQHF. This chain joins TRBV28 and TRBJ1-5, with 8 bases matching TRBD1. Trimming removed 9 bases from V and 9 bases from J; junction bases left unmatched: 7. CDR1 MDHEN and CDR2 SYDVKM come from the germline V gene. This CDR3 has 12 amino acids.

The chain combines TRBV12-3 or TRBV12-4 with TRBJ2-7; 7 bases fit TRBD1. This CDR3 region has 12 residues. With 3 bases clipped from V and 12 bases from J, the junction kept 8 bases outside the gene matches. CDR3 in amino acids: CASSFRGQVVYF. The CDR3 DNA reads TGTGCCAGCAGTTTTAGGGGGCAGGTCGTGTACTTC.

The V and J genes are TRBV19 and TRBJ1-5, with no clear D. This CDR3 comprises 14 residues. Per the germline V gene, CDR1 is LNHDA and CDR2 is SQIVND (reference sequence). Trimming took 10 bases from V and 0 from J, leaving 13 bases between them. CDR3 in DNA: TGTGCCACTACAGACCGTATTAGCAATCAGCCCCAGCATTTT. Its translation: CATTDRISNQPQHF.

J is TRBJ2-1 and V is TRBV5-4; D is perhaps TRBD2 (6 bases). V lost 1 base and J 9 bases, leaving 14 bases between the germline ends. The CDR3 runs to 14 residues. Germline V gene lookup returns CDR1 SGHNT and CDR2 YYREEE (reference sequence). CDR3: CASSLLGGGGEQFF. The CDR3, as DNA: TGTGCCAGCAGCTTGCTCGGGGGTGGGGGTGAGCAGTTCTTC.

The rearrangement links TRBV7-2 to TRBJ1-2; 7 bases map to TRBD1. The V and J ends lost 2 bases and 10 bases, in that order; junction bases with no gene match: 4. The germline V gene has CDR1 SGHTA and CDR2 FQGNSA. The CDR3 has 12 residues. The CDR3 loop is CASSLRQGSYTF. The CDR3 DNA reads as TGTGCCAGCAGCTTAAGACAGGGATCCTACACCTTC.